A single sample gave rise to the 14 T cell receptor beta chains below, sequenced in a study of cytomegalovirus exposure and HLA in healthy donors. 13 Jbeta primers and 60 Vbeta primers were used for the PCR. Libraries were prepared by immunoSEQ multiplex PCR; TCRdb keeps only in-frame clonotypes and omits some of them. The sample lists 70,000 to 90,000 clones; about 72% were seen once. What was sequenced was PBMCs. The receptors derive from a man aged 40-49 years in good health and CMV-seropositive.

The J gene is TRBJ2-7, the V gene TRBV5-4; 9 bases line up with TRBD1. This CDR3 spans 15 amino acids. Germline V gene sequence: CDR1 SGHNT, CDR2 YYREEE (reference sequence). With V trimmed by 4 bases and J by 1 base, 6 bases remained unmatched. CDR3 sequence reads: CASSLAGTGSYEQYF. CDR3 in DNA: TGTGCCAGCAGCCTAGCCGGGACAGGGTCCTACGAGCAGTACTTC. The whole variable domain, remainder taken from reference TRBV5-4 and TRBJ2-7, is ETGVTQSPTHLIKTRGQQVTLRCSSQSGHNTVSWYQQALGQGPQFIFQYYREEENGRGNFPPRFSGLQFPNYSSELNVNALELDDSALYLCASSLAGTGSYEQYFGPGTRLTVT.

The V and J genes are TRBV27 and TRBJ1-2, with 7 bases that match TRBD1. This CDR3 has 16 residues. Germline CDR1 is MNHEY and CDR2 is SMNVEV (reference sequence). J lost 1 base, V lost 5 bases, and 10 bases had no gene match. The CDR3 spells CASSRSRDRVNYGYTF. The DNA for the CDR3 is TGTGCCAGCAGTAGATCCCGGGACAGAGTTAACTATGGCTACACCTTC.

CDR3 amino acids: CAWEGQGRGYTF. For the CDR3, the DNA is TGTGCCTGGGAGGGACAGGGTCGTGGCTACACCTTC. The gene calls are TRBV30 and TRBJ1-2; TRBD1 agrees at 9 bases. Per germline, CDR1 GTSNPN and CDR2 SVGIG (reference sequence). The V gene end was trimmed by 5 bases and the J gene end by 7 bases; junction bases not matched to a gene: 5. The CDR3 consists of 12 residues.

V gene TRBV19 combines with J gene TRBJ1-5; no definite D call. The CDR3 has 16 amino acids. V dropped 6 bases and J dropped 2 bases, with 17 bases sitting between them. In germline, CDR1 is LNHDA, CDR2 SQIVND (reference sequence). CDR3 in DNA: TGTGCCAGTAGCCGCGGGTCTCCGAGGGGCAATCAGCCCCAGCATTTT. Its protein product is CASSRGSPRGNQPQHF.

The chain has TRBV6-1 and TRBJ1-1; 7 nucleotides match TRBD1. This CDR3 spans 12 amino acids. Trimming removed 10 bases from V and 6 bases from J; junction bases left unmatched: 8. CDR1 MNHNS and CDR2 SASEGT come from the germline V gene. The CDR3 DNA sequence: TGTGCCACCCACTACGGGACAGCTGAAGCTTTCTTT. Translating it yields CATHYGTAEAFF.

Written as DNA, the CDR3 is TGTGCCAGCAGGACGACAGCGTATAATTCACCCCTCCACTTT. Residues: CASRTTAYNSPLHF. The rearrangement joins TRBV27 to TRBJ1-6, with D possibly being TRBD1 (5 bases). CDR3 length: 14 amino acids. The V gene's germline CDR1 is MNHEY and CDR2 SMNVEV (reference sequence). The germline V and J ends were trimmed by 6 bases and 4 bases, with 10 bases remaining between them.

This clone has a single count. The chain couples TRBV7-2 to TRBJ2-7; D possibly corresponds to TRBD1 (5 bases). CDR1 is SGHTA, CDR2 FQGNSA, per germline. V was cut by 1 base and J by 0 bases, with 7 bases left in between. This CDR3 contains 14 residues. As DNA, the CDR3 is TGTGCCAGCAGCTTAGACAGGAGCTCCTACGAGCAGTACTTC. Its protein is CASSLDRSSYEQYF. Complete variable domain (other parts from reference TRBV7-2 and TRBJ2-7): GAGVSQSPSNKVTEKGKDVELRCDPISGHTALYWYRQSLGQGLEFLIYFQGNSAPDKSGLPSDRFSAERTGGSVSTLTIQRTQQEDSAVYLCASSLDRSSYEQYFGPGTRLTVT.

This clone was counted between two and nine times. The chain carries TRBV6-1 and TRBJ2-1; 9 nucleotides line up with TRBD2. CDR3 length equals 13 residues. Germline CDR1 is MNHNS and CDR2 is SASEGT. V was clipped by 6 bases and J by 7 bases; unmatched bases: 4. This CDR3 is CASSAGGRNEQFF. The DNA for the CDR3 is TGTGCCAGCAGCGCGGGGGGGAGAAATGAGCAGTTCTTC.

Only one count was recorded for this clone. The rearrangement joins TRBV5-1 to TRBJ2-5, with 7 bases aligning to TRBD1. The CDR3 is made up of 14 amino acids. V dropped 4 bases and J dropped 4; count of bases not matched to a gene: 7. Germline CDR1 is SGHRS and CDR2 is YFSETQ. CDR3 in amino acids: CASSPGRGSETQYF. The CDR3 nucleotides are TGCGCCAGCAGCCCGGGCAGGGGGTCAGAGACCCAGTACTTC.

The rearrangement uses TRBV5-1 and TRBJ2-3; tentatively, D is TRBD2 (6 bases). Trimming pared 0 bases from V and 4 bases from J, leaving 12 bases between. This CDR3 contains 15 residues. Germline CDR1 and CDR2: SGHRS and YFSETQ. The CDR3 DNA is TGCGCCAGCAGCTTGGGGCTAGCGTCCCCAGATACGCAGTATTTT. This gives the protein CASSLGLASPDTQYF.

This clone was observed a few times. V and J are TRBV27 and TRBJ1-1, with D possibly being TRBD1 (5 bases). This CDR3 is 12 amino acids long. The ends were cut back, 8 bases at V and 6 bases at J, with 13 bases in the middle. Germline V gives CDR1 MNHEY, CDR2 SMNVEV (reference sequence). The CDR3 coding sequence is TGTGCCAGCCAGCAGGGAAGTTCTGAAGCTTTCTTT. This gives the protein CASQQGSSEAFF.

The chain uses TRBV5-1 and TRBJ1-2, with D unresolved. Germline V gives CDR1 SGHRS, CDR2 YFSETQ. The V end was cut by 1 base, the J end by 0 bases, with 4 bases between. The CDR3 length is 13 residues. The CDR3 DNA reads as TGCGCCAGCAGCTTGACTACTAACTATGGCTACACCTTC. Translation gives CASSLTTNYGYTF.

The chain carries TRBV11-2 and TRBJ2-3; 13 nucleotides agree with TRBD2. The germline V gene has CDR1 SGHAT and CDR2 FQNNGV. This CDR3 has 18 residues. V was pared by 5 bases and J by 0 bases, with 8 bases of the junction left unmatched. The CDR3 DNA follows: TGTGCCAGCAGCCCAGGGACTAGCGGGGTCTCTAGCACAGATACGCAGTATTTT. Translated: CASSPGTSGVSSTDTQYF.

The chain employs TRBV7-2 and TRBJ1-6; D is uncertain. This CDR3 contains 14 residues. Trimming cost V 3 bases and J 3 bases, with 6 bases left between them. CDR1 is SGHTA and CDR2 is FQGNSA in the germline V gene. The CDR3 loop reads CASSFPGYNSPLHF. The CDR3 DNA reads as TGTGCCAGCAGCTTTCCAGGCTATAATTCACCCCTCCACTTT.